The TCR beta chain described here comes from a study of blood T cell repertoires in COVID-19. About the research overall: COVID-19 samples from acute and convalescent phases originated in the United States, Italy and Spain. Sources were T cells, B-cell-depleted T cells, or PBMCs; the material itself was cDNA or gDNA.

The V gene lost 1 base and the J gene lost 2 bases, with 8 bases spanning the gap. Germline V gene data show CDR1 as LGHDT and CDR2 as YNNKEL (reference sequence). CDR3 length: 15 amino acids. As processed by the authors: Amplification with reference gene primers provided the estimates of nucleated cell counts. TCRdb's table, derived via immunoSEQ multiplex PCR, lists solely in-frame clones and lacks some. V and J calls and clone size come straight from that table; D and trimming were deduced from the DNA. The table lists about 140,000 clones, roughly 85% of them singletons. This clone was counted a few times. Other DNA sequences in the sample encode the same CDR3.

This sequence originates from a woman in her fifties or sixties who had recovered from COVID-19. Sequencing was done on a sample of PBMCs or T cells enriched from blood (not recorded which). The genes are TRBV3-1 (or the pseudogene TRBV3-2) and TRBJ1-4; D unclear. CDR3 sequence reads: CASSQGARTNEKLFF. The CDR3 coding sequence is TGTGCCAGCAGCCAAGGGGCTCGGACTAATGAAAAACTGTTTTTT.